The rows below give T cell receptor beta chains drawn from one sample of a study of radiotherapy plus CTLA-4 blockade in lung cancer. Some clones are missing from TCRdb's copy, which holds only in-frame ones; the method was immunoSEQ multiplex PCR. The sample contains about 54,000 clones, 70% to 85% of which appear only once. The material was peripheral blood, obtained from a patient treated with radiotherapy plus ipilimumab. These receptors all come from a human donor with non-small cell lung cancer who had a partial response to radiotherapy plus ipilimumab. Both conserved end residues are part of each CDR3. D genes are given only for firm matches. Not every row has a clone size; where given, it reads once, few, many or a size class.

TRBD2,-,TRBJ2-7,TRBV6-6,CASSYGDGGGYEQYF,TGTGCCAGCAGTTACGGGGACGGCGGGGGCTACGAGCAGTACTTC
-,-,TRBJ2-6,TRBV27,CASSLLGVSGANVLTF,TGTGCCAGCAGTTTATTAGGAGTCTCTGGGGCCAACGTCCTGACTTTC
-,-,TRBJ2-7,TRBV29-1,CSVEGTHRGRGEQYF,TGCAGCGTTGAAGGCACCCACCGGGGTCGAGGCGAGCAGTACTTC
-,-,TRBJ1-1,TRBV12-5,CASGYNTEAFF,TGTGCTAGTGGCTACAACACTGAAGCTTTCTTT
-,-,TRBJ2-5,TRBV5-6,CASSFSGETQYF,TGTGCCAGCAGCTTCAGCGGGGAGACCCAGTACTTC
-,few,TRBJ2-6,TRBV19,CASSMGAPSSGANVLTF,TGTGCCAGTAGTATGGGGGCCCCTAGCTCTGGGGCCAACGTCCTGACTTTC
-,few,TRBJ2-5,TRBV4-3,CASSQDLEGTRETQYF,TGCGCCAGCAGCCAAGATTTAGAGGGTACGAGGGAGACCCAGTACTTC
TRBD1,-,TRBJ2-7,TRBV6-1,CASSWDRTGEGYF,TGTGCCAGCAGTTGGGATCGGACAGGGGAGGGGTACTTC
TRBD2,-,TRBJ2-5,TRBV11-1,CASSSRRGGPQETQYF,TGTGCCAGCAGCTCCCGTCGGGGGGGACCGCAAGAGACCCAGTACTTC
-,-,TRBJ1-1,TRBV6-5,CASGVPNTEAFF,TGTGCCAGCGGAGTCCCGAACACTGAAGCTTTCTTT
-,-,TRBJ1-1,TRBV28,CASSFTNGGEAFF,TGTGCCAGCAGTTTTACGAACGGTGGTGAAGCTTTCTTT
-,-,TRBJ1-2,TRBV2,CASTNRANYGYTF,TGTGCCAGCACCAACAGAGCTAACTATGGCTACACCTTC
-,-,TRBJ1-4,TRBV19,CASSIQGIRKLFF,TGTGCCAGTAGTATCCAGGGGATTAGAAAACTGTTTTTT
-,-,TRBJ2-5,TRBV6-5,CASSYTDRQETQYF,TGTGCCAGCAGTTACACCGACAGACAAGAGACCCAGTACTTC
-,few,TRBJ1-6,TRBV6-1,CASTGHYNSPLHF,TGTGCCAGCACGGGACATTATAATTCACCCCTCCACTTT
-,-,TRBJ2-2,TRBV25-1,CASSEYMGVHTGELFF,TGTGCCAGCAGTGAATATATGGGCGTTCACACCGGGGAGCTGTTTTTT
-,-,TRBJ2-1,TRBV6-1,CASSDQAPYNEQFF,TGTGCCAGCAGTGACCAGGCCCCGTACAATGAGCAGTTCTTC
TRBD1,-,TRBJ2-7,TRBV5-6,CASSLGGDRATHEQYF,TGTGCCAGCAGCTTGGGGGGAGACAGGGCTACTCACGAGCAGTACTTC
-,-,TRBJ1-1,TRBV5-1,CASSTGHSNTEAFF,TGCGCCAGCAGCACGGGACACTCGAACACTGAAGCTTTCTTT
-,-,TRBJ2-1,TRBV4-2,CASSQELASRNEQFF,TGTGCCAGCAGCCAAGAACTAGCTTCACGGAATGAGCAGTTCTTC
-,-,TRBJ1-2,TRBV19,CASDTGFGYTF,TGTGCCAGTGATACAGGGTTCGGCTACACCTTC
-,-,TRBJ2-2,TRBV14,CASSQVSRTGELFF,TGTGCCAGCAGCCAAGTGTCGCGGACCGGGGAGCTGTTTTTT
-,-,TRBJ2-2,TRBV9,CASSVEVTKSGELFF,TGTGCCAGCAGCGTAGAAGTCACAAAGTCCGGGGAGCTGTTTTTT
TRBD1,-,TRBJ1-2,TRBV30,CAWSAGTGGGYTF,TGTGCCTGGAGTGCCGGGACAGGGGGTGGCTACACCTTC
TRBD2,-,TRBJ2-5,TRBV6-9,CASSFGTSGGETQYF,TGTGCCAGCAGTTTTGGAACTAGCGGGGGAGAGACCCAGTACTTC
-,-,TRBJ1-4,TRBV5-5,CASSLPQGSTNEKLFF,TGTGCCAGCAGCCTGCCGCAGGGGTCAACTAATGAAAAACTGTTTTTT
TRBD2,once,TRBJ2-1,TRBV5-1,CASSVSGTTYNEQFF,TGCGCCAGCAGCGTATCCGGGACTACCTACAATGAGCAGTTCTTC
TRBD1,-,TRBJ2-3,TRBV7-3,CASSSTGAESDTQYF,TGTGCCAGCAGCTCGACAGGGGCAGAGTCAGATACGCAGTATTTT
TRBD1,-,TRBJ2-5,TRBV28,CASSSRQGLVRETQYF,TGTGCCAGCAGTTCCCGACAGGGTCTGGTTCGTGAGACCCAGTACTTC
TRBD1,-,TRBJ2-5,TRBV7-2,CASSLGTGSGETQYF,TGTGCCAGCAGCTTAGGGACAGGGTCGGGGGAGACCCAGTACTTC
-,-,TRBJ2-3,TRBV2,CASSEWADTSTDTQYF,TGTGCCAGCAGTGAATGGGCAGATACTAGCACAGATACGCAGTATTTT
-,once,TRBJ2-7,TRBV10-3,CAISESEEVYEQYF,TGTGCCATCAGTGAGTCGGAAGAGGTCTACGAGCAGTACTTC
TRBD2,-,TRBJ2-7,TRBV11-2,CASSLDSGGLYEQYF,TGTGCCAGCAGCTTAGATTCGGGAGGTCTGTACGAGCAGTACTTT
-,-,TRBJ2-7,TRBV2,CASCRDSEQYF,TGTGCCAGCTGCAGGGACTCCGAGCAGTACTTC
TRBD2,-,TRBJ2-3,TRBV5-6,CASSFWGLAGGFTDTQYF,TGTGCCAGCAGCTTTTGGGGACTAGCGGGGGGGTTCACAGATACGCAGTATTTT
TRBD1,-,TRBJ1-1,TRBV7-9,CASSDRDRVLSTEAFF,TGTGCCAGCAGCGACCGGGACAGGGTTCTGTCTACTGAAGCTTTCTTT
-,once,TRBJ1-1,TRBV11-3,CASSFSGATDTEAFF,TGTGCCAGCAGCTTCTCAGGGGCCACGGACACTGAAGCTTTCTTT
-,-,TRBJ1-3,TRBV5-6,CASSPEPAGISGNTIYF,TGTGCCAGCAGCCCAGAGCCGGCAGGAATCTCTGGAAACACCATATATTTT
TRBD1,-,TRBJ1-2,TRBV7-9,CASSLQGDGYGYTF,TGTGCCAGCAGCTTACAGGGGGACGGGTATGGCTACACCTTC
-,once,TRBJ2-7,TRBV5-1,CASSLGSSEQYF,TGCGCCAGCAGTCTCGGTTCTTCCGAGCAGTACTTC
TRBD1,-,TRBJ1-5,TRBV6-1,CASMTTGGSNQPQHF,TGTGCCAGCATGACCACAGGGGGAAGCAATCAGCCCCAGCATTTT
-,-,TRBJ1-4,TRBV4-1,CASSPRAGVSEKLFF,TGCGCCAGCAGCCCTAGAGCCGGAGTTAGCGAAAAACTGTTTTTT
TRBD2,once,TRBJ2-2,TRBV7-3,CASSLSQRGGRGLFF,TGTGCCAGCAGCTTATCCCAGCGGGGGGGACGGGGGCTGTTTTTT
TRBD1,-,TRBJ2-1,TRBV29-1,CSVITGGYNEQFF,TGCAGCGTTATAACAGGGGGCTACAATGAGCAGTTCTTC
-,-,TRBJ2-2,TRBV5-1,CASSTGDSLTGELFF,TGCGCCAGCAGCACGGGGGACTCTCTCACCGGGGAGCTGTTTTTT
-,once,TRBJ2-2,TRBV2,CASCRDKHVGELFF,TGTGCCAGCTGCCGGGACAAACATGTCGGGGAGCTGTTTTTT
-,-,TRBJ1-2,TRBV6-1,CASTTDLSVYGYTF,TGTGCCAGCACTACCGATCTTAGTGTCTATGGCTACACCTTC
-,-,TRBJ2-7,TRBV29-1,CSVEVGIRSRGEQYF,TGCAGCGTTGAAGTCGGGATACGGTCCCGGGGCGAGCAGTACTTC
-,-,TRBJ1-5,TRBV2,CASSAVRGTNQPQHF,TGTGCCAGCAGTGCGGTCAGGGGTACCAATCAGCCCCAGCATTTT
-,-,TRBJ2-2,TRBV7-3,CASSLKAAGELFF,TGTGCCAGCAGCTTAAAAGCTGCCGGGGAGCTGTTTTTT
-,once,TRBJ2-4,TRBV5-1,CASSSDIGWDIQYF,TGCGCCAGCAGCTCTGACATTGGCTGGGACATTCAGTACTTC
TRBD1,-,TRBJ2-7,TRBV5-1,CASSSQGAGEQYF,TGCGCCAGCAGCTCACAGGGGGCAGGTGAGCAGTACTTC
TRBD1,-,TRBJ1-2,TRBV6-1,CASSNELTGVLGYTF,TGTGCCAGCAGTAATGAGCTAACAGGGGTCCTTGGCTACACCTTC
-,-,TRBJ1-5,TRBV10-3,CAISESGRGRNQPQHF,TGTGCCATCAGTGAGTCTGGCAGGGGCCGCAATCAGCCCCAGCATTTT
TRBD1,few,TRBJ2-7,TRBV5-4,CASSFQGVGYEQYF,TGTGCCAGCAGCTTCCAGGGGGTGGGATACGAGCAGTACTTC